What follows are 9 T cell receptor beta chains derived from one specimen sequenced in a study of tumor-infiltrating lymphocytes in oesophageal squamous cell carcinoma. In TCRdb, the PCR reads were re-called with MiXCR into one record per CDR3 protein. This sample has over 15,000 distinct CDR3 sequences, with approximately 49% found just once. Material for sequencing was esophageal tumor tissue. These TCRs come from a female donor with esophageal squamous cell carcinoma.

Only a few counts were recorded for this clonotype. The chain has TRBV11-2 and TRBJ2-1; D not certain. CDR3 size: 14 residues. Trimming removed 5 bases from V and 7 bases from J, with 15 bases in between. The germline CDR1 and CDR2 sequences are SGHAT and FQNNGV. The CDR3 DNA is TGTGCCAGCAGCCGAGTTCAACGGGTTAATGAGCAGTTCTTC. Amino acid sequence: CASSRVQRVNEQFF.

This clonotype was seen more than once but under ten times. The gene calls are TRBV7-2 and TRBJ2-6; D not resolved. The V gene's germline CDR1 is SGHTA and CDR2 FQGNSA. CDR3 size: 15 residues. V gave up 5 bases and J gave up 1 base, with 9 bases separating them. CDR3 sequence reads: CASSRRRSGANVLTF. CDR3 bases: TGTGCCAGCAGCCGTCGTCGGTCTGGGGCCAACGTCCTGACTTTC.

The genes are TRBV7-8 and TRBJ2-1; D uncertain. In germline, CDR1 is SGHVS, CDR2 FQNEAQ. The V and J ends lost 3 bases and 7 bases respectively, with 4 bases between them. The CDR3 is 11 amino acids. CDR3 sequence: CASSLLNEQFF. DNA of the CDR3: TGTGCCAGCAGCTTGTTAAATGAGCAGTTCTTC.

V and J are TRBV7-2 and TRBJ2-5; 13 bases fit TRBD2. The J call may be in error: the DNA end matches TRBJ2-1 better. The CDR3 runs 18 residues. Germline-derived CDR1 and CDR2 are SGHTA and FQGNSA. The CDR3: CASSLNGGTSGRAVEQFF. CDR3 bases: TGTGCCAGCAGCTTAAACGGGGGTACTAGCGGGAGGGCCGTTGAGCAGTTCTTC.

This clonotype was seen only a few times. The V and J genes are TRBV7-2 and TRBJ2-3, with unresolved D. CDR3 length equals 14 residues. Trimming pared 1 base from V and 3 bases from J, leaving 8 bases between. The germline V gene encodes CDR1 SGHTA and CDR2 FQGNSA. DNA of the CDR3: TGTGCCAGCAGCTTAGAGGCTGTGACAGATACGCAGTATTTT. Protein sequence: CASSLEAVTDTQYF.

This clonotype showed up just once. The chain carries TRBV11-3 and TRBJ2-6; possible D gene TRBD1, 6 bases. TRBJ2-5 explains the end of the DNA better; the J call may be wrong. The germline V gene encodes CDR1 SGHNT and CDR2 YENEEA. The CDR3 has 14 residues. CDR3 sequence reads: CASSLDEQGETQYF. DNA for the CDR3: TGTGCCAGCAGCTTAGATGAACAGGGAGAGACCCAGTACTTC.

This chain links TRBV7-2 with TRBJ1-4; possibly TRBD1 for D (6 bases). Trimming took 0 bases from V and 8 from J, leaving 10 bases between them. Germline V lookup: CDR1 SGHTA, CDR2 FQGNSA. This CDR3 contains 14 residues. The CDR3: CASSLAQGGEKLFF. The CDR3 nucleotides are TGTGCCAGCAGCTTAGCACAGGGAGGCGAAAAACTGTTTTTT.

As for this clonotype: A much larger clone sits a single nucleotide away, making a read error possible. The chain has TRBV5-4 and TRBJ2-7; a weak D match, TRBD2 (5 bases). TRBJ2-5 matches the DNA end more closely, so the J call is doubtful. Germline CDR1 and CDR2: SGHNT and YYREEE (reference sequence). The CDR3 contains 15 residues. The DNA for the CDR3 is TGTGCCAGCAGCTTGAATGTGGGAGTGTCAGAGACCCAGTACTTC. This encodes CASSLNVGVSETQYF.

By share of the sample, this clonotype is large (0.1 to 1%). The V and J genes are TRBV7-2 and TRBJ2-5, with 11 bases fitting TRBD2. Germline assignment: CDR1 SGHTA and CDR2 FQGNSA. There are 14 residues in the CDR3. The V gene end was trimmed by 6 bases and the J gene end by 4 bases; junction bases not matched to a gene: 4. The CDR3 region is CASRIAGGGETQYF. DNA of the CDR3: TGTGCCAGCAGAATAGCGGGGGGGGGAGAGACCCAGTACTTC.